This T cell receptor (beta chain) derives from a study of cytomegalovirus exposure and HLA in healthy donors. Study results and limitations: Reports described diagnosis of cytomegalovirus status by the classifier as highly specific and sensitive. In a later analysis, at a false discovery rate of 0.05, under 20,000 TCR beta sequences matched HLA alleles. Among TCR beta chains, those listed as cytomegalovirus-associated numbered over 150.

With V trimmed by 4 bases and J by 4 bases, 10 bases remained unmatched. This CDR3 is 17 amino acids long. Germline CDR1 is SEHNR and CDR2 is FQNEAQ (reference sequence). This clone has a handful of counts. Its antigen is unknown. All the people who gave samples were healthy bone marrow donors. Primers included in the PCR were 60 Vbeta and 13 Jbeta primers. Only in-frame clones appear in the TCRdb table, and some are missing; sequencing was by immunoSEQ multiplex PCR. The sample includes fewer than 50,000 clones, 55% to 75% of them seen just once. The TCR comes from a man aged 45-60 years in good health and CMV-seropositive. Sequences were obtained from PBMCs. This sequence joins TRBV7-9 and TRBJ1-1, with 12 bases that match TRBD1. Here the CDR3 reads CASSSPGQGASSTEAFF. The CDR3 DNA is TGTGCCAGCAGCTCGCCGGGACAGGGGGCATCTAGCACTGAAGCTTTCTTT.